One sample yielded the 17 T cell receptor beta chains listed below, sequenced in a study of CD8+CD57+ T cells in acquired aplastic anemia. The template for TCR beta VDJ and CDR3 sequence profiling was genomic DNA. TCRdb re-called the reads through MiXCR, storing one row per CDR3 protein. The sample shows about 190,000 distinct CDR3 sequences, roughly 56% of them seen only once. The source material was sorted CD4+, CD8+, or CD8+CD57+ T cells (not recorded which) from PBMCs. The receptors shown here come from a human donor in good health, serving as a control.

The genes are TRBV19 and TRBJ1-3; TRBD1 is a possible D gene (5 bases). CDR3 length: 13 amino acids. Germline-derived CDR1 and CDR2 are LNHDA and SQIVND (reference sequence). The ends were cut back, 10 bases at V and 0 bases at J, with 10 bases in the middle. DNA for the CDR3: TGTGCCAACACCAGGGCCTCTGGAAACACCATATATTTT. Amino acids: CANTRASGNTIYF.

This chain links TRBV27 with TRBJ2-2, with D hard to call. The CDR3 has 13 residues. Between the trimmed V and J ends, which lost 7 bases and 4 bases, there was a span of 10 bases. CDR1 and CDR2 (germline): MNHEY, SMNVEV (reference sequence). CDR3 residues: CASKAMGTGELFF. The CDR3 bases are TGTGCCAGCAAGGCCATGGGCACCGGGGAGCTGTTTTTT.

This clonotype was detected many times. The genes are TRBV20-1 and TRBJ2-5; the D call may be TRBD1 or TRBD2 (5 bases each). CDR3 length: 14 amino acids. V was clipped by 3 bases and J by 2 bases, with 13 bases between them. Germline CDR1 and CDR2: DFQATT and SNEGSKA (reference sequence). Written as DNA, the CDR3 is TGCAGTGCTAGGCCAGGGACGAATCAAGAGACCCAGTACTTC. Translating gives CSARPGTNQETQYF.

This clonotype has at least ten counts. A much larger clone is a single base away; this may be a read error. J is TRBJ1-1 and V is TRBV12-3 or TRBV12-4; possible D gene TRBD1, 5 bases. This CDR3 comprises 16 residues. Trimming shortened V by 11 bases and J by 0 bases, and 22 bases separated the two germline ends. CDR3 sequence (DNA): TGTGCCTGCATCCCCCCCGGAGGGACGATGAACACTGAAGCTTTCTTT. Translation: CACIPPGGTMNTEAFF.

The chain couples TRBV28 to TRBJ1-5; maybe TRBD1 (5 bases). The length of the CDR3 is 16 residues. The V end was cut by 10 bases, the J end by 6 bases, with 25 bases between. Germline V gene sequence: CDR1 MDHEN, CDR2 SYDVKM. The CDR3 DNA sequence: TGTGCCACCCTCAGGGTAGCCCAGTGGGGGAGTCAGCCCCAGCATTTT. It specifies CATLRVAQWGSQPQHF.

This clonotype came up a few times. J is TRBJ2-7 and V is TRBV9, with 7 bases that match TRBD1. The germline V gene encodes CDR1 SGDLS and CDR2 YYNGEE. V trimming: 4 bases; J trimming: 3 bases; junction bases outside the gene matches: 13. The CDR3 runs 16 residues. The CDR3 nucleotides are TGTGCCAGCAGCTCCCGCTCCGGGACAGATGTCTACGAGCAGTACTTC. Translated, it gives CASSSRSGTDVYEQYF. The variable domain in full, completed from reference TRBV9 and TRBJ2-7, reads DSGVTQTPKHLITATGQRVTLRCSPRSGDLSVYWYQQSLDQGLQFLIQYYNGEERAKGNILERFSAQQFPDLHSELNLSSLELGDSALYFCASSSRSGTDVYEQYFGPGTRLTVT.

In this sample, this clonotype turned up many times. This sequence joins TRBV28 and TRBJ1-1, with D perhaps TRBD1 (5 bases). The V and J ends lost 7 bases and 5 bases respectively, with 14 bases between them. CDR1 is MDHEN, CDR2 SYDVKM, per germline. This CDR3 contains 13 residues. The CDR3 spells CASKGNKKTEAFF. CDR3 bases: TGTGCCAGCAAGGGGAATAAGAAGACTGAAGCTTTCTTT. Full variable domain (missing parts from reference TRBV28 and TRBJ1-1): DVKVTQSSRYLVKRTGEKVFLECVQDMDHENMFWYRQDPGLGLRLIYFSYDVKMKEKGDIPEGYSVSREKKERFSLILESASTNQTSMYLCASKGNKKTEAFFGQGTRLTVV.

This clonotype appeared a single time. This chain links TRBV20-1 with TRBJ1-5; 7 bases line up with TRBD1. The CDR3 length is 16 residues. CDR1 and CDR2 from the germline V gene are DFQATT and SNEGSKA (reference sequence). V was pared by 3 bases and J by 2 bases, with 10 bases of the junction left unmatched. The CDR3 bases are TGCAGTGCTAGTCTTAGGGGGCTTTTAGGCAATCAGCCCCAGCATTTT. Protein: CSASLRGLLGNQPQHF.

The chain combines TRBV29-1 with TRBJ2-7; D possibly corresponds to TRBD2 (5 bases). Trimming shortened V by 1 base and J by 3 bases, and 19 bases separated the two germline ends. Germline assignment: CDR1 SQVTM and CDR2 ANQGSEA. The length of the CDR3 is 16 residues. CDR3 sequence (DNA): TGCAGCGTTGAAGGAGGGCTCCGACTAAACCTCTACGAGCAGTACTTC. This encodes CSVEGGLRLNLYEQYF.

Worth noting for this clonotype: One junction end does not reproduce the germline sequence, and a read error may be involved. The chain employs TRBV20-1 and TRBJ2-2, with 8 nucleotides matching TRBD1. The CDR3 sequence is 14 residues long. CDR1 and CDR2 from the germline V gene are DFQATT and SNEGSKA (reference sequence). CDR3 sequence (DNA): TGCAGTGCTAGAAACAGGGGGAACACCGGGGAGCTGTCTTGG. The encoded protein is CSARNRGNTGELSW.

This chain joins TRBV28 and TRBJ1-1; tentative D call: TRBD1 (5 bases). V gave up 3 bases and J gave up 0 bases, with 20 bases separating them. The CDR3 extends over 18 amino acids. The germline CDR1 and CDR2 sequences are MDHEN and SYDVKM. The CDR3 sequence: CASSFVGPDWPLNTEAFF. The CDR3 nucleotides are TGTGCCAGCAGTTTTGTGGGGCCGGATTGGCCCTTGAACACTGAAGCTTTCTTT.

This chain uses TRBV20-1 with TRBJ2-5, with 11 bases that match TRBD2. The germline gives CDR1 DFQATT, CDR2 SNEGSKA (reference sequence). The J segment lost 3 bases and the V segment lost 3 bases, leaving 3 bases of the junction unmatched. This CDR3 region has 14 residues. The CDR3 reads CSASTSGGKETQYF. In nucleotides, the CDR3 is TGCAGTGCTAGCACTAGCGGGGGAAAAGAGACCCAGTACTTC.

The chain couples TRBV19 to TRBJ1-2, with TRBD1 as a possible D gene (5 bases). CDR3 length: 12 residues. V was trimmed by 5 bases and J by 4 bases, leaving 8 bases between them. From germline, CDR1 is LNHDA and CDR2 SQIVND (reference sequence). Here the CDR3 DNA reads TGTGCCAGTAGTTGGGGCCTCTATGGCTACACCTTC. This translates into CASSWGLYGYTF.

At least ten counts were recorded for this clonotype. The V gene is TRBV3-1, the J gene TRBJ1-2; D unclear. From germline, CDR1 is LGHDT and CDR2 YNNKEL (reference sequence). The CDR3 is 16 amino acids. Trimming cost V 3 bases and J 2 bases, with 16 bases left between them. The CDR3 spells CASSQGLVLLNYGYTF. Here the CDR3 DNA reads TGTGCCAGCAGCCAGGGTCTAGTCCTCCTAAACTATGGCTACACCTTC.

This chain joins TRBV10-3 and TRBJ2-7; D may be TRBD2 (5 bases). The ends were cut back, 5 bases at V and 0 bases at J, with 14 bases in the middle. The CDR3 contains 15 residues. Germline assignment: CDR1 ENHRY and CDR2 SYGVKD. The CDR3 coding sequence is TGTGCCATCAGTAGCCGGCGGGCCTCCTCCTACGAGCAGTACTTC. Translation gives CAISSRRASSYEQYF.

The gene calls are TRBV2 and TRBJ1-6, with TRBD1 matching over 10 bases. The V gene end was trimmed by 6 bases and the J gene end by 10 bases; junction bases not matched to a gene: 3. The germline V gene encodes CDR1 SNHLY and CDR2 FYNNEI. CDR3 length: 13 residues. CDR3 amino acids: CASRGTGESPLHF. In nucleotides, the CDR3 is TGTGCCAGCAGGGGGACAGGGGAATCACCCCTCCACTTT.

This chain joins TRBV5-8 and TRBJ2-7; tentative D call: TRBD1 (6 bases). V lost 0 bases to trimming and J lost 6 bases, with 13 bases between them. The CDR3 spans 14 residues. CDR1 and CDR2 (germline): SGHTS, YDEGEE. The CDR3 loop is CASSLGRDTCEQYF. As DNA, the CDR3 is TGTGCCAGCAGCTTGGGTAGGGACACGTGCGAGCAGTACTTC. Looking up the rest from reference TRBV5-8 and TRBJ2-7 gives the full variable domain: EAGVTQSPTHLIKTRGQQATLRCSPISGHTSVYWYQQALGLGLQFLLWYDEGEERNRGNFPPRFSGRQFPNYSSELNVNALELEDSALYLCASSLGRDTCEQYFGPGTRLTVT.